The 25 T cell receptor beta chains reported below all come from one sample, sequenced in a study of Ad26.COV2.S vaccination and SARS-CoV-2 variants. Stated treatment: about 20 received Ad26.COV2.S at low or high dose, single or two shots; 5 received placebo; per-sample allocation not given. Vaccine and placebo recipients were sampled on day 63 after the first injection. Libraries were prepared by immunoSEQ multiplex PCR; TCRdb keeps only in-frame clonotypes and omits some of them. The table lists approximately 500,000 clones, around 88% of them singletons. The source material was peripheral blood, sampled in a trial of Ad26.COV2.S vaccine versus placebo. The receptors were sampled from a person aged 18-65 years who received the Ad26.COV2.S COVID-19 vaccine or a placebo.

This clone has just one count. The chain joins TRBV2 to TRBJ2-1; the D is unclear. The CDR3 has 13 residues. Per the germline V gene, CDR1 is SNHLY and CDR2 is FYNNEI. The ends were cut back, 7 bases at V and 4 bases at J, with 11 bases in the middle. The CDR3 loop is CASTRGTYNEQFF. CDR3 bases: TGTGCCAGCACGCGCGGCACGTACAATGAGCAGTTCTTC.

This sequence joins TRBV29-1 and TRBJ2-3, with TRBD1 identical over 10 bases. This CDR3 region has 14 residues. After removal of 7 bases from V and 2 bases from J, the junction contained 6 bases not matched to a gene. Germline-derived CDR1 and CDR2 are SQVTM and ANQGSEA. The CDR3 region has the DNA TGCAGCGCAGGACAGGGGGTGAACACAGATACGCAGTATTTT. Protein sequence: CSAGQGVNTDTQYF.

This chain joins TRBV28 and TRBJ1-3; weak D call: TRBD1 (5 bases). V was trimmed by 6 bases and J by 4 bases, leaving 19 bases between them. The germline gives CDR1 MDHEN, CDR2 SYDVKM. The CDR3 has 16 residues. The CDR3 nucleotides read TGTGCCAGCAGACTGAGCGGGACCTTTCAAGGAAACACCATATATTTT. Translating it yields CASRLSGTFQGNTIYF.

The chain links TRBV27 to TRBJ1-6; D is undetermined. V was shortened by 2 bases and J by 10 bases, with 18 bases between the two germline ends. CDR3 size: 16 residues. Germline CDR1 reads MNHEY; CDR2 reads SMNVEV (reference sequence). The CDR3 sequence is CASSLRTGDVGSPLHF. The CDR3 coding sequence is TGTGCCAGCAGTTTAAGAACCGGTGACGTCGGGTCACCCCTCCACTTT.

This clone has just a few counts. The J gene is TRBJ2-7, the V gene TRBV16; 10 bases agree with TRBD1. CDR1 is KGHSY and CDR2 is FQNENV in the germline V gene. This CDR3 has 14 amino acids. V was clipped by 4 bases and J by 2 bases; unmatched bases: 2. As DNA, the CDR3 is TGTGCCAGCAGCCTCGGACAGGGGGCCTACGAGCAGTACTTC. Encoded protein: CASSLGQGAYEQYF.

The J gene is TRBJ2-3, the V gene TRBV24-1, with D unresolved. The CDR3 totals 13 residues. Germline CDR1 KGHDR, CDR2 SFDVKD. V gave up 3 bases and J gave up 6 bases, with 9 bases separating them. The CDR3 DNA is TGTGCCACCAGTGATCCCCCTTCGGATACGCAGTATTTT. It yields the protein CATSDPPSDTQYF.

This CDR3 is CASSYSKAGGAYEQYF. CDR3 DNA sequence: TGTGCCAGCAGTTATTCGAAGGCGGGAGGGGCCTACGAGCAGTACTTC. This chain links TRBV6-6 with TRBJ2-7, with 9 bases matching TRBD2. Per the germline V gene, CDR1 is MNHNY and CDR2 is SVGAGI (reference sequence). J lost 2 bases, V lost 3 bases, and 8 bases had no gene match. The CDR3 totals 16 residues.

The CDR3 region is CAWSVTSPEKLFF. Here the CDR3 DNA reads TGTGCCTGGAGTGTAACTTCCCCGGAAAAACTGTTTTTT. J is TRBJ1-4 and V is TRBV30; D call uncertain. CDR1 is GTSNPN, CDR2 SVGIG, per germline (reference sequence). V lost 0 bases to trimming and J lost 8 bases, with 10 bases between them. The CDR3 loop spans 13 amino acids. The full variable domain, its missing parts supplied by reference TRBV30 and TRBJ1-4, is SQTIHQWPATLVQPVGSPLSLECTVEGTSNPNLYWYRQAAGRGLQLLFYSVGIGQISSEVPQNLSASRPQDRQFILSSKKLLLSDSGFYLCAWSVTSPEKLFFGSGTQLSVL.

V and J are TRBV7-3 and TRBJ2-7; 9 bases are a match to TRBD1. The trim removed 3 bases at V and 3 bases at J, leaving 6 bases unmatched. The germline V gene encodes CDR1 SGHTA and CDR2 FQGTGA. The CDR3 contains 15 residues. CDR3 DNA sequence: TGTGCCAGCAGCTTCGGACAGGGGCCCCTCTACGAGCAGTACTTC. It codes for CASSFGQGPLYEQYF.

This rearrangement joins TRBV27 to TRBJ1-2, with a possible D match to TRBD1 (5 bases). Germline assignment: CDR1 MNHEY and CDR2 SMNVEV (reference sequence). The V end lost 6 bases, the J end lost 6 bases, and 14 bases lay between the germline ends. CDR3 size: 13 residues. The CDR3 loop is CASRKTGTHGYTF. DNA for the CDR3: TGTGCCAGCAGGAAAACCGGGACGCATGGCTACACCTTC.

The chain recombines TRBV21-1 with TRBJ2-7. TRBV21-1 constitutes a pseudogene. CDR3 length equals 14 residues. The CDR3 sequence is CASSKRGDGYEQYF. The CDR3 DNA reads TGTGCCAGCAGCAAAAGAGGGGACGGGTACGAGCAGTACTTC.

The V gene is TRBV9, the J gene TRBJ2-3; possibly TRBD2 for D (6 bases). Deletions cut 4 bases from V and 6 bases from J, with 21 bases between. The CDR3 has 16 residues. Germline values: CDR1 SGDLS, CDR2 YYNGEE. For the CDR3, the DNA is TGTGCCAGCAGCCCCCGGGGGAGCGGTTTATCGGATACGCAGTATTTT. Translating it yields CASSPRGSGLSDTQYF.

This chain links TRBV30 with TRBJ2-1, with D possibly matching TRBD2 (6 bases). The germline V gene encodes CDR1 GTSNPN and CDR2 SVGIG (reference sequence). This CDR3 is built from 12 residues. The V end lost 5 bases, the J end lost 7 bases, and 12 bases lay between the germline ends. This CDR3 is CAWSKGRNEQFF. For the CDR3, the DNA is TGTGCCTGGTCGAAAGGGAGGAATGAGCAGTTCTTC.

This chain uses TRBV7-2 with TRBJ2-1; 15 nucleotides match TRBD2. J gave up 10 bases and V 5 bases, and 12 bases lay outside the gene matches. The CDR3 loop spans 17 amino acids. In germline, CDR1 is SGHTA, CDR2 FQGNSA. As DNA, the CDR3 is TGTGCCAGCAGCCGTGGACTAGCGGGAGGGTCGAAGGTGGAGCAGTTCTTC. This encodes CASSRGLAGGSKVEQFF.

V is TRBV29-1 and J is TRBJ1-1; D unclear. Deletions cut 7 bases from V and 3 bases from J, with 12 bases between. The V gene's germline CDR1 is SQVTM and CDR2 ANQGSEA. This CDR3 is built from 12 residues. In nucleotides, the CDR3 is TGCAGCGGGAGCGGTTGGGACACTGAAGCTTTCTTT. Protein: CSGSGWDTEAFF.

The chain carries TRBV18 and TRBJ1-3; D gene ambiguous. Trimming took off 3 bases at V and 0 bases at J, with 12 bases between the two ends. Germline CDR1 reads KGHSH; CDR2 reads LQKENI. This CDR3 region has 16 residues. The CDR3: CASSPLDSNSGNTIYF. DNA for the CDR3: TGTGCCAGCTCACCCCTCGACTCCAACTCTGGAAACACCATATATTTT.

The chain combines TRBV5-1 with TRBJ2-1; 10 bases fit TRBD2. V trimming: 3 bases; J trimming: 4 bases; junction bases outside the gene matches: 13. The CDR3 covers 18 residues. The germline gives CDR1 SGHRS, CDR2 YFSETQ. The CDR3 here is CASSSHARTSGTYNEQFF. Here the CDR3 DNA reads TGCGCCAGCAGCTCGCACGCCAGGACTAGCGGAACATACAATGAGCAGTTCTTC.

V gene TRBV13 combines with J gene TRBJ1-4; no clear D. V was clipped by 5 bases and J by 5 bases, with 12 bases between them. Germline V gene lookup returns CDR1 PRHDT and CDR2 FYEKMQ (reference sequence). CDR3 length equals 14 residues. DNA for the CDR3: TGTGCCAGCAGCCTGGCACAGATGAATGAAAAACTGTTTTTT. The encoded protein is CASSLAQMNEKLFF.

Only a few counts were recorded for this clone. V and J are TRBV29-1 and TRBJ2-7, with D hard to call. The CDR3 is made up of 12 amino acids. Germline V gives CDR1 SQVTM, CDR2 ANQGSEA. V was pared by 6 bases and J by 2 bases, with 11 bases between. CDR3 in DNA: TGCAGCGTAAGGTTTGGGACCTACGAGCAGTACTTC. Translating it yields CSVRFGTYEQYF.

The chain combines TRBV10-3 with TRBJ2-7, with 10 bases that match TRBD1. This CDR3 has 16 residues. Germline loops: CDR1 ENHRY, CDR2 SYGVKD. J lost 3 bases, V lost 3 bases, and 8 bases had no gene match. CDR3 sequence (DNA): TGTGCCATCAGTGATTTGAAAGGACAGGGGGTCTACGAGCAGTACTTC. Its translation: CAISDLKGQGVYEQYF.

The rearrangement links TRBV28 to TRBJ2-7; 9 bases map to TRBD1. V was pared by 5 bases and J by 2 bases, with 10 bases of the junction left unmatched. Germline CDR1 and CDR2: MDHEN and SYDVKM. This CDR3 is 16 amino acids long. The CDR3 protein is CASSQPGTGTTYEQYF. In nucleotides, the CDR3 is TGTGCCAGCAGTCAACCCGGGACAGGGACTACCTACGAGCAGTACTTC. Using reference TRBV28 and TRBJ2-7 for the parts outside the CDR3, the full variable domain is DVKVTQSSRYLVKRTGEKVFLECVQDMDHENMFWYRQDPGLGLRLIYFSYDVKMKEKGDIPEGYSVSREKKERFSLILESASTNQTSMYLCASSQPGTGTTYEQYFGPGTRLTVT.

The chain is built from TRBV11-1 and TRBJ2-2; D perhaps matches TRBD1 (5 bases). The CDR3 covers 14 residues. Germline assignment: CDR1 SGHAT and CDR2 FQDESV (reference sequence). V lost 8 bases to trimming and J lost 0 bases, with 10 bases between them. The CDR3, as DNA: TGTGCCAGCGGCAGACAGTCGAACACCGGGGAGCTGTTTTTT. This sequence encodes CASGRQSNTGELFF.

CDR3 amino acids: CASTRGHGIGGSELSYGYTF. CDR3 nucleotides: TGCGCCAGCACCCGGGGACACGGTATTGGGGGATCAGAACTAAGCTATGGCTACACCTTC. The rearrangement joins TRBV10-1 to TRBJ1-2; D possibly corresponds to TRBD1 (6 bases). The CDR3 runs to 20 residues. Germline V lookup: CDR1 WNHNN, CDR2 SYGVQD (reference sequence). The V gene lost 7 bases and the J gene lost 4 bases, with 34 bases spanning the gap.

The CDR3 here is CASNPLNSNQPQHF. In DNA form, the CDR3 reads TGTGCCAGTAACCCTCTGAATAGCAATCAGCCCCAGCATTTT. V is TRBV19 and J is TRBJ1-5; no clear D gene. CDR1 and CDR2 from the germline V gene are LNHDA and SQIVND (reference sequence). The CDR3 has 14 amino acids. Trimming removed 7 bases at V and 0 bases at J, with 10 bases between.

V is TRBV28 and J is TRBJ1-4; D may be TRBD1 (5 bases). V lost 2 bases and J 8 bases, leaving 15 bases between the germline ends. The length of the CDR3 is 15 residues. Germline CDR1 reads MDHEN; CDR2 reads SYDVKM. DNA for the CDR3: TGTGCCAGCAGTTTACAGGGTGGGGGTGTGGAAAAACTGTTTTTT. As protein: CASSLQGGGVEKLFF. Drawing the rest from reference TRBV28 and TRBJ1-4, the complete variable domain is DVKVTQSSRYLVKRTGEKVFLECVQDMDHENMFWYRQDPGLGLRLIYFSYDVKMKEKGDIPEGYSVSREKKERFSLILESASTNQTSMYLCASSLQGGGVEKLFFGSGTQLSVL.